This is a list of T cell receptor beta chains from one sample in a study of blood T cell repertoires in COVID-19. Sequencing was performed with immunoSEQ multiplex PCR; in TCRdb, only in-frame clones are kept and a portion is missing. The sample carries roughly 75,000 clones, 80% to 95% recorded once. Sequenced material: peripheral blood. The source of these receptors is a human donor in a cohort sampled during active COVID-19. Each CDR3 is given with its conserved first and last residue. D genes are given only for firm matches. The size entry is marked missing in some rows and otherwise reads once, few, many or a size class.

CDR3nt	CDR3aa	abundance	d_gene	v_gene	j_gene	len
TGTGCCATCAGTGAAGGGACTAGCAGGGGCAATGAGCAGTTCTTC	CAISEGTSRGNEQFF	-	TRBD2	TRBV10-3	TRBJ2-1	15
TGTGCCAGCAGTGAACAGGGGACCTCTAACTATGGCTACACCTTC	CASSEQGTSNYGYTF	-	-	TRBV6-1	TRBJ1-2	15
TGCGCCAGCAGCTTGGCCGCGGTGTCCTCCAATGAGCAGTTCTTC	CASSLAAVSSNEQFF	-	-	TRBV5-1	TRBJ2-1	15
TGTGCCAGCAGCCAAGTTGAGGGTAACACTGAAGCTTTCTTT	CASSQVEGNTEAFF	-	-	TRBV3-1/TRBV3-2	TRBJ1-1	14
TGTGCCACCAGTGATTTGGGACAGGACACCGGGGAGCTGTTTTTT	CATSDLGQDTGELFF	once	TRBD1	TRBV24-1	TRBJ2-2	15
TGTGCCAGCAGTGACCCCCCCGGGGACAGCCCGTCGGTAGGATATGGCTACACCTTC	CASSDPPGDSPSVGYGYTF	-	TRBD1	TRBV6-1	TRBJ1-2	19
TGTGCCAGCAGTTACTCTGTCGACCCCCAGGCGAAACTGTTTTTT	CASSYSVDPQAKLFF	-	-	TRBV6-5	TRBJ1-4	15
TGTGCCAGCAGCTCGGCACCGGGACAGGGCTTTTATGGCTACACCTTC	CASSSAPGQGFYGYTF	-	TRBD1	TRBV5-5	TRBJ1-2	16
TGTGCCATCAGTGAGGTAGCCCACCAAGAGACCCAGTACTTC	CAISEVAHQETQYF	-	-	TRBV10-3	TRBJ2-5	14
TGTGCCAGCAGTCACACGCTAGGCCTCGAGCAGTACTTC	CASSHTLGLEQYF	-	-	TRBV12-3/TRBV12-4	TRBJ2-7	13
TGTGCCAGCCACCGGGGGGGGCAGGGGGTTGGCTACACCTTC	CASHRGGQGVGYTF	-	TRBD1	TRBV6-5	TRBJ1-2	14
TGTGCCAGCAGTCCCGGGACAGGGAGACTCGGAAATGGCTACACCTTC	CASSPGTGRLGNGYTF	-	TRBD1	TRBV6-2/TRBV6-3	TRBJ1-2	16
TGCAGCGTTGATACTCCCCCGGGGAGGGGTGGAGAGACCCAGTACTTC	CSVDTPPGRGGETQYF	-	TRBD2	TRBV29-1	TRBJ2-5	16
TGTGCCAGCAGCTTACTGGGGACAGGTTCCTACGAGCAGTACTTC	CASSLLGTGSYEQYF	-	TRBD1	TRBV7-9	TRBJ2-7	15
TGTGCCAGCAGCTGGGACAGGGAGGGCTCACCCCTCCACTTT	CASSWDREGSPLHF	-	TRBD1	TRBV6-5	TRBJ1-6	14
TGTGCCAGCAGAGAAGGACGAACAGGGGAGAGCGAAAAACTGTTTTTT	CASREGRTGESEKLFF	few	TRBD1	TRBV6-1	TRBJ1-4	16
TGTGCCAGCAGCTTAGCGGGGAGTAATTCACCCCTCCACTTT	CASSLAGSNSPLHF	-	-	TRBV7-8	TRBJ1-6	14
TGTGCCAGCAGCTTAGTAGCTAGCGCCTACGAGCAGTACTTC	CASSLVASAYEQYF	-	-	TRBV7-8	TRBJ2-7	14
TGTGCCACCAGCAGAGCCGGCCCAGGGTCGGGCGAGCAGTACTTC	CATSRAGPGSGEQYF	-	-	TRBV15	TRBJ2-7	15
TGTGCCAGCAGTTACCTAGAAGCGAACACTGAAGCTTTCTTT	CASSYLEANTEAFF	-	-	TRBV27	TRBJ1-1	14
TGCGCCAGCAGCTTGGCGCAGGGCCTGAATTCACCCCTCCACTTT	CASSLAQGLNSPLHF	few	-	TRBV5-1	TRBJ1-6	15
TGCAGCGTTAGGACAGAACAAGAGACCCAGTACTTC	CSVRTEQETQYF	-	-	TRBV29-1	TRBJ2-5	12
TGTGCCGGTGGACAGGGGAACACCGGGGAGCTGTTTTTT	CAGGQGNTGELFF	-	TRBD1	TRBV7-9	TRBJ2-2	13
TGCGCCAGCAGCTTGGCCAGAGGTGGCTCCACCGGGGAGCTGTTTTTT	CASSLARGGSTGELFF	-	-	TRBV5-1	TRBJ2-2	16
TGTGCCAGCAGCTTAAGTCGCGGGGGGGTCAATGAGCAGTTCTTC	CASSLSRGGVNEQFF	-	TRBD2	TRBV11-2	TRBJ2-1	15
TGTGCCATCAGTGAGGGGGACAGGGGCCTTAATTCACCCCTCCACTTT	CAISEGDRGLNSPLHF	-	TRBD1	TRBV10-3	TRBJ1-6	16
TGTGCCAGCAGCGTCACAGGGATTTCAGCAGATACGCAGTATTTT	CASSVTGISADTQYF	-	-	TRBV9	TRBJ2-3	15
TGTGCCAGCAGCCCAGGGGAATACGAGCAGTACTTC	CASSPGEYEQYF	-	-	TRBV5-6	TRBJ2-7	12
TGCGCCAGCAGTTGGACATTTAGGGCTGAAGCTTTCTTT	CASSWTFRAEAFF	once	-	TRBV10-1	TRBJ1-1	13
TGTGCCAGCAGCCGAGAGGGGTCAGGGGTCGCAGATACGCAGTATTTT	CASSREGSGVADTQYF	-	-	TRBV4-2	TRBJ2-3	16
TGTGCCAGCAGCTTCAGCGTAGAAAAACTGTTTTTT	CASSFSVEKLFF	-	-	TRBV7-8	TRBJ1-4	12
TGTGCCAGCAGCTTAGCCTTCTGGGGGGATCGATATGGCTACACCTTC	CASSLAFWGDRYGYTF	few	-	TRBV13	TRBJ1-2	16
TGTGCCAGCAGTTCCGGGGGCACCGGGGAGCTGTTTTTT	CASSSGGTGELFF	-	-	TRBV27	TRBJ2-2	13
TGCGCCAGCAGTGACCCGACAGGGGTAGGGACAGATACGCAGTATTTT	CASSDPTGVGTDTQYF	-	TRBD1	TRBV10-1	TRBJ2-3	16
TGTGCCAGCAGCCCCGCCTTCAGGTCCCCGGTGAATGAGCAGTTCTTC	CASSPAFRSPVNEQFF	-	-	TRBV7-2	TRBJ2-1	16
TGTGCCAGCAGCCCAAGGGGGGGGAGGGAGTACGAGCAGTACTTC	CASSPRGGREYEQYF	-	-	TRBV11-2	TRBJ2-7	15
TGTGCCAGCAGCCTCACCAGGGGTGGCTACACCTTC	CASSLTRGGYTF	once	-	TRBV9	TRBJ1-2	12
TGCGCCAGCAGCTCCTCCGGGACAGCCAATCAGCCCCAGCATTTT	CASSSSGTANQPQHF	-	TRBD1	TRBV5-1	TRBJ1-5	15
TGTGCCAGCAGTTTTCAACAGGGGAACACTGAAGCTTTCTTT	CASSFQQGNTEAFF	-	-	TRBV6-6	TRBJ1-1	14
TGTGCCAGCAGCCTACTAGCGGGGGGGCCGTCACAAGAGACCCAGTACTTC	CASSLLAGGPSQETQYF	-	TRBD2	TRBV13	TRBJ2-5	17
TGTGCCAGCAGCTTACTCACAACAGGGGACACTGAAGCTTTCTTT	CASSLLTTGDTEAFF	-	TRBD1	TRBV11-1	TRBJ1-1	15
TGTGCCAGCAGAGATGCAGGGGGCCGATCCTACGAGCAGTACTTC	CASRDAGGRSYEQYF	-	TRBD1	TRBV5-4	TRBJ2-7	15
TGTGCCAGCAGTTTTCCGGGGACAGATACGCAGTATTTT	CASSFPGTDTQYF	-	-	TRBV12-3/TRBV12-4	TRBJ2-3	13
TGTGCCAGCGCCGGCCGCGGGGGGCTAGGCCCCTACAATGAGCAGTTCTTC	CASAGRGGLGPYNEQFF	-	TRBD2	TRBV27	TRBJ2-1	17
TGTGCCTGGATCTCTCGGACAGCGAACACCGGGGAGCTGTTTTTT	CAWISRTANTGELFF	-	-	TRBV30	TRBJ2-2	15
TGTGCCAGCTCCCGTGGGGGGGGGCTCTTCGACGAGCAGTACTTC	CASSRGGGLFDEQYF	-	-	TRBV11-2	TRBJ2-7	15
TGTGCCAGCAGCATTGGGGGTTACGGACAGAGGAATTCACCCCTCCACTTT	CASSIGGYGQRNSPLHF	-	-	TRBV5-6	TRBJ1-6	17
TGTGCCTCCCAGGGCTTTTACAATGAGCAGTTCTTC	CASQGFYNEQFF	-	-	TRBV2	TRBJ2-1	12
TGTGCCAGCAGTGACGGAGGACACACCGGGGAGCTGTTTTTT	CASSDGGHTGELFF	-	-	TRBV2	TRBJ2-2	14
TGCGCCAGCAGGGGAGCGGGGGCCATCACAGATACGCAGTATTTT	CASRGAGAITDTQYF	-	TRBD2	TRBV10-2	TRBJ2-3	15
TGCGCCAGCGTACAGGGGGCGGAAGATACGCAGTATTTT	CASVQGAEDTQYF	-	TRBD1	TRBV5-1	TRBJ2-3	13
TGTGCCAGCAGTGAACGAGGGGGACAAGGTGAAGCTTTCTTT	CASSERGGQGEAFF	-	-	TRBV6-1	TRBJ1-1	14